One and the same sample provided the 9 T cell receptor beta chains below, sequenced in a study of T cells in localized non-small cell lung cancer. TCRdb keeps only in-frame clones here, not all; method: immunoSEQ multiplex PCR. The sample holds under 55,000 clones; less than 85% are singletons and the top ten take about 4.6%. Specimen: PBMCs, collected before any cancer treatment. Receptors were obtained from a woman aged 35 to 70 with stage II lung adenocarcinoma.

The V call is TRBV11-2, the J call TRBJ1-2; D unresolved. Germline V gene data show CDR1 as SGHAT and CDR2 as FQNNGV. CDR3 length: 19 amino acids. V dropped 0 bases and J dropped 2 bases, with 22 bases sitting between them. In nucleotides, the CDR3 is TGTGCCAGCAGCTTAGATCGCCCCCTGGGCAGCCAGTGGAACTATGGCTACACCTTC. This codes for CASSLDRPLGSQWNYGYTF.

V and J are TRBV7-2 and TRBJ2-4, with D tentatively TRBD2 (5 bases). With 4 bases removed from V and 0 bases from J, the gap between germline ends came to 13 bases. The germline CDR1 and CDR2 sequences are SGHTA and FQGNSA. The CDR3 is 16 residues long. CDR3 residues: CASSSLGVLAKNIQYF. CDR3 DNA: TGTGCCAGCAGCTCGCTCGGGGTCCTAGCCAAAAACATTCAGTACTTC.

This clone counts as medium-sized (0.01 to 0.1%). The genes are TRBV19 and TRBJ2-2, with 8 bases that match TRBD1. The CDR3 length is 12 residues. The germline CDR1 and CDR2 sequences are LNHDA and SQIVND (reference sequence). Losses at the gene ends were 9 bases for V and 7 bases for J; bases not matched to a gene: 4. The CDR3 reads CASRTGIGELFF. The DNA of the CDR3 is TGTGCCAGCAGGACAGGGATCGGGGAGCTGTTTTTT.

This clone was counted only a few times. V is TRBV18 and J is TRBJ1-3, with TRBD1 matching 9 bases. V lost 5 bases and J lost 2; bases outside the gene matches: 4. The CDR3 runs 15 residues. The germline CDR1 and CDR2 sequences are KGHSH and LQKENI. The CDR3 coding sequence is TGTGCCAGCTCAAAACGGGACAGGGCTGGAAACACCATATATTTT. Protein sequence: CASSKRDRAGNTIYF.

This chain links TRBV14 with TRBJ1-1; possibly TRBD1 for D (5 bases). The CDR3 contains 13 residues. V was clipped by 2 bases and J by 1 base, with 5 bases between them. CDR1 is SGHDN, CDR2 FVKESK, per germline. For the CDR3, the DNA is TGTGCCAGCAGCCAACAGGGGAACACTGAAGCTTTCTTT. It codes for CASSQQGNTEAFF.

This clone occurred once. This chain joins TRBV6-1 and TRBJ2-2, with D possibly being TRBD1 (5 bases). There are 13 residues in the CDR3. Trimming took off 7 bases at V and 0 bases at J, with 6 bases between the two ends. CDR1 is MNHNS and CDR2 is SASEGT in the germline V gene. This CDR3 reads CASKTANTGELFF. The CDR3 bases are TGTGCCAGCAAGACAGCGAACACCGGGGAGCTGTTTTTT.

The count of this clone is one. At one of its ends the junction is not consistent with the germline gene, which may arise from a read error. This rearrangement joins TRBV29-1 to TRBJ1-2; D ambiguous. Germline V lookup: CDR1 SQVTM, CDR2 ANQGSEA. The CDR3 extends over 15 amino acids. The CDR3 sequence: CSVQDQHSASYGYTF. CDR3 in DNA: TGCAGCGTTCAAGACCAACACTCGGCCAGCTATGGCTACACCTTC.

V gene TRBV6-1 combines with J gene TRBJ2-3; D is undetermined. Looked up from germline, CDR1 is MNHNS and CDR2 is SASEGT. Between the trimmed V and J ends, which lost 3 bases and 2 bases, there was a span of 6 bases. The CDR3 covers 13 residues. In DNA form, the CDR3 reads TGTGCCAGCAGTGACCTTGCCACAGATACGCAGTATTTT. Residues: CASSDLATDTQYF.

The rearrangement links TRBV5-1 to TRBJ1-1; the D gene is possibly TRBD1 (5 bases). The CDR3 totals 13 residues. The germline gives CDR1 SGHRS, CDR2 YFSETQ. V shed 4 bases and J shed 8 bases, with 15 bases lying between them. The CDR3 DNA sequence: TGCGCCAGCAGCCTCGGGACTCTCGCCGAAGCTTTCTTT. Protein product: CASSLGTLAEAFF.